There are a few counts of the clone carrying this T cell receptor beta chain. What it binds is not known. Produced via immunoSEQ multiplex PCR; TCRdb's table is partial and in-frame only. The table shows over 100,000 clones, with around 87% occurring only once. This sample is part of a study of T cell responses to AZD1222 COVID-19 vaccine. General study findings and limits: The number of AZD1222 recipients seropositive at baseline was only six. Clonal diversity was possibly underestimated, and the donors were mostly white British, with more females.

Trimming shortened V by 2 bases and J by 3 bases, and 13 bases separated the two germline ends. The CDR3 totals 15 residues. Germline lookup yields CDR1 LGHNA and CDR2 YSLEER. The sequence came from an adult who received the AZD1222 COVID-19 vaccine. The starting material was peripheral blood, obtained 28 days after the second AZD1222 dose. The rearrangement uses TRBV4-3 and TRBJ1-1; weak D call: TRBD1 (5 bases). Written as DNA, the CDR3 is TGCGCCAGCAGCCAACGGGGCCTACCTTACACTGAAGCTTTCTTT. Translating it yields CASSQRGLPYTEAFF.